The 19 T cell receptor beta chains below all came from one sample that was sequenced in a study of blood T cell repertoires in COVID-19. Profiling relied on immunoSEQ multiplex PCR, and the TCRdb table lists in-frame clones only, not all of them. Of around 220,000 clones in the sample, 70% to 90% were seen once. The sequenced sample was peripheral blood. These receptors originate from an elderly woman with acute or convalescent COVID-19.

The rearrangement links TRBV6-5 to TRBJ2-1, with 8 bases aligning to TRBD2. The V segment lost 7 bases and the J segment 0 bases; nucleotides outside the gene matches: 2. The V gene's germline CDR1 is MNHEY and CDR2 SVGAGI. The CDR3 runs 14 residues. The CDR3 bases are TGTGCCAGCACCGGGACTAGCTCCTACAATGAGCAGTTCTTC. This encodes CASTGTSSYNEQFF.

The chain joins TRBV7-6 to TRBJ2-7, with D hard to call. V lost 1 base, J lost 6 bases, and 10 bases lay in between. Germline loops: CDR1 SGHVS, CDR2 FNYEAQ. CDR3 length equals 13 residues. The CDR3 is CASSLGARGEQYF. DNA for the CDR3: TGTGCCAGCAGCTTAGGTGCACGCGGCGAGCAGTACTTC.

The rearrangement links TRBV7-3 to TRBJ2-7, with D maybe TRBD2 (7 bases). V was clipped by 3 bases and J by 6 bases, with 12 bases between them. CDR3 length: 13 amino acids. The germline CDR1 and CDR2 sequences are SGHTA and FQGTGA. CDR3 DNA: TGTGCCAGCAGCTTCTCCCGGGGGGCCGAGCAGTACTTC. This translates into CASSFSRGAEQYF.

The CDR3 here is CASSGPGQGTDTQYF. The CDR3 coding sequence is TGTGCCAGTAGTGGCCCAGGACAGGGGACAGATACGCAGTATTTT. V and J are TRBV19 and TRBJ2-3, with 9 nucleotides matching TRBD1. This CDR3 contains 15 residues. Germline CDR1 is LNHDA and CDR2 is SQIVND (reference sequence). V dropped 5 bases and J dropped 3; count of bases not matched to a gene: 6.

The chain links TRBV7-3 to TRBJ1-5; D is perhaps TRBD1 (6 bases). The CDR3 runs to 13 residues. V lost 5 bases, J lost 5 bases, and 10 bases lay in between. Per the germline V gene, CDR1 is SGHTA and CDR2 is FQGTGA. CDR3 nucleotide sequence: TGTGCCAGCAGCCAAAACAGGGATCAGCCCCAGCATTTT. It encodes CASSQNRDQPQHF.

The CDR3: CAWSVLRGRTTQFEQYF. CDR3 nucleotides: TGTGCCTGGAGTGTACTGCGCGGCCGCACAACGCAGTTCGAGCAGTACTTC. The chain links TRBV30 to TRBJ2-7, with D unclear. CDR1 is GTSNPN and CDR2 is SVGIG in the germline V gene (reference sequence). The CDR3 is 17 amino acids. Trimming cost V 0 bases and J 6 bases, with 24 bases left between them.

This clone has only a few counts. The chain combines TRBV29-1 with TRBJ1-1, with TRBD1 matching 7 bases. Trimming cost V 5 bases and J 5 bases; bases outside gene matches: 5. From germline, CDR1 is SQVTM and CDR2 ANQGSEA. The CDR3 has 12 residues. The CDR3 is CSVWDSRTEAFF. DNA of the CDR3: TGCAGCGTTTGGGACAGCAGGACTGAAGCTTTCTTT.

The chain is built from TRBV14 and TRBJ2-7; D uncertain. Germline CDR1 and CDR2: SGHDN and FVKESK. V was trimmed by 0 bases and J by 6 bases, leaving 9 bases between them. The CDR3 totals 13 residues. The CDR3: CASSQDYGGEQYF. The DNA of the CDR3 is TGTGCCAGCAGCCAAGATTACGGCGGCGAGCAGTACTTC.

The chain couples TRBV5-1 to TRBJ1-1; no firm D call. The germline V gene has CDR1 SGHRS and CDR2 YFSETQ. The length of the CDR3 is 13 residues. V lost 5 bases, J lost 3 bases, and 11 bases lay in between. CDR3 sequence: CASSWYGDTEAFF. The DNA for the CDR3 is TGCGCCAGCAGTTGGTACGGGGACACTGAAGCTTTCTTT.

The chain joins TRBV19 to TRBJ1-3; D uncertain. This CDR3 has 15 residues. Trimming shortened V by 7 bases and J by 0 bases, and 13 bases separated the two germline ends. Per the germline V gene, CDR1 is LNHDA and CDR2 is SQIVND (reference sequence). The CDR3 sequence: CASTIGEISGNTIYF. The CDR3 region has the DNA TGTGCCAGTACAATCGGGGAAATCTCTGGAAACACCATATATTTT.

V is TRBV30 and J is TRBJ1-6, with D possibly TRBD1 on 5 matching bases. CDR3 size: 13 residues. V lost 3 bases and J lost 5, with 8 bases in between. The germline gives CDR1 GTSNPN, CDR2 SVGIG (reference sequence). This chain's CDR3 is CAWSGGDNSPLHF. The CDR3 nucleotides are TGTGCCTGGAGCGGAGGGGATAATTCACCCCTCCACTTT. Together with reference TRBV30 and TRBJ1-6, the CDR3 gives the full variable domain: SQTIHQWPATLVQPVGSPLSLECTVEGTSNPNLYWYRQAAGRGLQLLFYSVGIGQISSEVPQNLSASRPQDRQFILSSKKLLLSDSGFYLCAWSGGDNSPLHFGNGTRLTVT.

The rearrangement joins TRBV6-5 to TRBJ2-7, with 8 bases that match TRBD1. CDR1 and CDR2 (germline): MNHEY, SVGAGI. CDR3 length equals 13 residues. J gave up 5 bases and V 5 bases, and 5 bases lay outside the gene matches. DNA for the CDR3: TGTGCCAGCAGTCGGACAGGGTCCCACGAGCAGTACTTC. Encoded protein: CASSRTGSHEQYF.

The J gene is TRBJ1-1, the V gene TRBV11-3; 7 bases match TRBD1. The CDR3 consists of 12 residues. With V trimmed by 5 bases and J by 9 bases, 6 bases remained unmatched. Germline CDR1 and CDR2: SGHNT and YENEEA. The CDR3 protein is CASSQDRVQAFF. The CDR3 DNA follows: TGTGCCAGCAGCCAAGACAGGGTGCAAGCTTTCTTT.

CDR3: CASSWGWAAGTQYF. The CDR3 DNA sequence: TGTGCCAGCAGCTGGGGCTGGGCCGCCGGGACCCAGTACTTC. This chain joins TRBV7-6 and TRBJ2-5; D is possibly TRBD1 (5 bases). With 4 bases removed from V and 7 bases from J, the gap between germline ends came to 16 bases. The CDR3 runs 14 residues. Germline CDR1 is SGHVS and CDR2 is FNYEAQ.

This sequence joins TRBV6-2 or TRBV6-3 and TRBJ2-1; no definite D call. CDR1 is MNHEY, CDR2 SVGEGT, per germline. The ends were cut back, 0 bases at V and 10 bases at J, with 13 bases in the middle. This CDR3 contains 14 residues. CDR3 nucleotides: TGTGCCAGCAGTTACTCACCGACTGGGTCAGAGCAGTTCTTC. Its translation is CASSYSPTGSEQFF.

This clone has only a few counts. This chain connects TRBV19 to TRBJ2-2; 10 bases map to TRBD1. The CDR3 runs 14 residues. V was pared by 10 bases and J by 5 bases, with 7 bases of the junction left unmatched. Looked up from germline, CDR1 is LNHDA and CDR2 is SQIVND (reference sequence). This CDR3 is CATSGQGRTGELFF. The DNA for the CDR3 is TGTGCCACCTCGGGACAGGGGAGAACCGGGGAGCTGTTTTTT.

The count of this clone is one. The chain combines TRBV10-3 with TRBJ2-7, with 9 bases identical to TRBD1. Germline V gene lookup returns CDR1 ENHRY and CDR2 SYGVKD. Trimming cost V 4 bases and J 2 bases; bases outside gene matches: 12. The CDR3 runs 17 residues. Here the CDR3 reads CAISGTSGTGFTYEQYF. The CDR3 DNA is TGTGCCATCAGTGGGACCTCCGGGACAGGGTTCACCTACGAGCAGTACTTC.

The chain couples TRBV5-1 to TRBJ2-3, with D possibly matching TRBD1 (7 bases). Germline loops: CDR1 SGHRS, CDR2 YFSETQ. The CDR3 is 14 residues long. Between the trimmed V and J ends, which lost 4 bases and 2 bases, there was a span of 11 bases. CDR3 nucleotide sequence: TGCGCCAGCAGCGCGGGACAGTCCACAGATACGCAGTATTTT. Protein product: CASSAGQSTDTQYF.

The rearrangement links TRBV5-1 to TRBJ2-1; maybe TRBD1 (6 bases). Germline V gene lookup returns CDR1 SGHRS and CDR2 YFSETQ. The germline V and J ends were trimmed by 5 bases and 1 base, with 10 bases remaining between them. CDR3 length: 14 amino acids. This chain's CDR3 is CASSPGQSYNEQFF. The DNA for the CDR3 is TGCGCCAGCAGTCCAGGACAGTCCTACAATGAGCAGTTCTTC.